These T cell receptor beta chains were read from a single sample in a study of cytomegalovirus exposure and HLA in healthy donors. Clones were read by immunoSEQ multiplex PCR, and TCRdb kept only the in-frame ones, dropping some. The sample totals 160,000 or so clones. Input material: PBMCs. The receptor source for this set is a man aged 25-45 years in good health and CMV-seronegative. Both conserved end residues are part of each CDR3. D genes are given only for firm matches.

TRBJ2-1 | TRBV5-1 | TRBD1 | TGCGCCAGCAGCAGGACAGGGCCGCCTCCGTGGGATGAGCAGTTCTTC | CASSRTGPPPWDEQFF
TRBJ1-1 | TRBV6-5 | NA | TGTGCCAGCAGTTACAGGGACACCCTGCGGACTGAAGCTTTCTTT | CASSYRDTLRTEAFF
TRBJ2-7 | TRBV7-2 | NA | TGTGCCAGCAGCTTAGAAGCACTCTCCTACGAGCAGTACTTC | CASSLEALSYEQYF
TRBJ1-5 | TRBV19 | TRBD1 | TGTGCCAGTAGTCCAGGACAGGGCAATATTAAACAGCCCCAGCATTTT | CASSPGQGNIKQPQHF
TRBJ2-7 | TRBV9 | NA | TGTGCCAGCGGTGGGACGGGGGTCGGTTACGAGCAGTACTTC | CASGGTGVGYEQYF
TRBJ2-7 | TRBV28 | TRBD2 | TGTGCCAGCAGGCGTCGGGGGGGGACCCATCCTTACGAGCAGTACTTC | CASRRRGGTHPYEQYF
TRBJ1-3 | TRBV6-6 | TRBD1 | TGTGCCAGCAGTGGACAGGGGGTTTCTGGAAACACCATATATTTT | CASSGQGVSGNTIYF
TRBJ2-7 | TRBV11-2 | NA | TGTGCCAGCAGCTTAGGCCCGGGAATCTACGAGCAGTACTTC | CASSLGPGIYEQYF
TRBJ2-1 | TRBV5-1 | TRBD1 | TGCGCCAGCAGCTGGGGACAGGGAGAGATGGGAGAGCAGTTCTTC | CASSWGQGEMGEQFF
TRBJ2-2 | TRBV29-1 | NA | TGCAGCGGCTGGACAGATCAAACCGGGGAGCTGTTTTTT | CSGWTDQTGELFF
TRBJ1-4 | TRBV6-6 | NA | TGTGCCAGCAGTTCTCCCCAGTCGGCGGCTAATGAAAAACTGTTTTTT | CASSSPQSAANEKLFF
TRBJ1-1 | TRBV18 | TRBD1 | TGTGCCAGCTCTCGTACCGTCCAGGGGGCGTGGAGTAAAGCTTTCTTT | CASSRTVQGAWSKAFF
TRBJ1-2 | TRBV5-5 | TRBD1 | TGTGCCAGCAGCTTGGCGAGAGGGGGCTTTAGCTATGGCTACACCTTC | CASSLARGGFSYGYTF
TRBJ2-5 | TRBV5-1 | NA | TGCGCCAGCAGCTTCCAGGGGAGCGGAGAGACCCAGTACTTC | CASSFQGSGETQYF
TRBJ2-5 | TRBV2 | NA | TGTGCCAGCAGCTTCGGACTCGTGCGGGAGACCCAGTACTTC | CASSFGLVRETQYF
TRBJ1-1 | TRBV6-1 | NA | TGTGCCAGCACCGAGTGGGAAGCTTTCTTT | CASTEWEAFF
TRBJ1-3 | TRBV10-2 | NA | TGCGCCAGCAGGGGTGACAGGGGAAACACCATATATTTT | CASRGDRGNTIYF
TRBJ2-1 | TRBV4-2 | TRBD2 | TGTGCCAGCAGCCAAGACCTCGTCGGACTAGCGGGAGGGGATGAGCAGTTCTTC | CASSQDLVGLAGGDEQFF
TRBJ2-2 | TRBV7-7 | NA | TGTGCCAGCAGCTTAACAGTCGCCGGGGAGCTGTTTTTT | CASSLTVAGELFF
TRBJ1-1 | TRBV7-2 | NA | TGTGCCAGCAGCTTAGCCGTCCACACTGAAGCTTTCTTT | CASSLAVHTEAFF
TRBJ2-3 | TRBV21-1 | NA | TGTGCCAGCAGCATCCTCGAGGAGTTACTAGCGGGATGTACAGATACGCAGTATTTT | CASSILEELLAGCTDTQYF
TRBJ1-4 | TRBV5-1 | TRBD1 | TGCGCCAGCAGCCAGGACAGGTCTAATGAAAAACTGTTTTTT | CASSQDRSNEKLFF
TRBJ2-5 | TRBV7-9 | NA | TGTGCCAGCACCTCGGACAGAAACAAAGAGACCCAGTACTTC | CASTSDRNKETQYF
TRBJ1-1 | TRBV18 | NA | TGTGCCAGCTCACGGGGGGGGGCTGAAGCTTTCTTT | CASSRGGAEAFF
TRBJ2-7 | TRBV5-4 | NA | TGTGCCAGCAGCCTGGACTACCTCTACGAGCAGTACTTC | CASSLDYLYEQYF
TRBJ2-5 | TRBV7-2 | TRBD2 | TGTGCCAGCAGCCGTACTAGCGGGATTCAAGAGACCCAGTACTTC | CASSRTSGIQETQYF
TRBJ1-3 | TRBV7-3 | NA | TGTGCCAGCAGCTCCCAGGGAAACACCATATATTTT | CASSSQGNTIYF
TRBJ1-1 | TRBV7-3 | NA | TGTGCCAGCAGGAGGGCCTCCAGGACAGCTTTCTTT | CASRRASRTAFF
TRBJ1-4 | TRBV15 | TRBD1 | TGTGCCACCAGCGGGGAGGACAGGGGGCTTGGGAAACTGTTTTTT | CATSGEDRGLGKLFF
TRBJ1-5 | TRBV2 | NA | TGTGCCAGCAATAGTGATAGCAATCAGCCCCAGCATTTT | CASNSDSNQPQHF
TRBJ1-3 | TRBV10-2 | NA | TGCGCCAGTAGGGGGAACAGTGGAAACACCATATATTTT | CASRGNSGNTIYF
TRBJ1-4 | TRBV29-1 | NA | TGCAGCGTTGGTCCCAAAGGAGGGGAAAAACTGTTTTTT | CSVGPKGGEKLFF